These 12 T cell receptor beta chains were sequenced from one sample in a study of blood T cell repertoires in COVID-19. Repertoires were generated with immunoSEQ multiplex PCR, while TCRdb's copy carries only in-frame clones and drops some. The sample lists approximately 230,000 clones, around 88% seen once, with roughly 6% in the top ten. Sequencing was done on a sample of peripheral blood. The source is a woman aged 30 to 39 with COVID-19, enrolled during active disease.

The CDR3 is CATSDFGQGFSDEQFF. The CDR3 DNA sequence: TGTGCCACCAGTGATTTCGGACAGGGCTTTTCCGATGAGCAGTTCTTC. The chain combines TRBV24-1 with TRBJ2-1, with 8 bases aligning to TRBD1. V lost 1 base and J lost 8; bases outside the gene matches: 9. The CDR3 is made up of 16 amino acids. Germline V gives CDR1 KGHDR, CDR2 SFDVKD.

V is TRBV11-2 and J is TRBJ1-4; 9 positions agree with TRBD1. The CDR3 contains 16 residues. The V and J ends lost 0 bases and 7 bases, in that order; junction bases with no gene match: 6. From germline, CDR1 is SGHAT and CDR2 FQNNGV. CDR3 protein: CASSLEGTGMREKLFF. The CDR3 DNA follows: TGTGCCAGCAGCTTAGAGGGGACAGGGATGCGTGAAAAACTGTTTTTT. Based on the CDR3 plus reference TRBV11-2 and TRBJ1-4, the full variable domain is EAGVAQSPRYKIIEKRQSVAFWCNPISGHATLYWYQQILGQGPKLLIQFQNNGVVDDSQLPKDRFSAERLKGVDSTLKIQPAKLEDSAVYLCASSLEGTGMREKLFFGSGTQLSVL.

The chain employs TRBV6-2 or TRBV6-3 and TRBJ2-2, with a tentative D call TRBD2 (6 bases). Trimming took off 5 bases at V and 6 bases at J, with 10 bases between the two ends. The length of the CDR3 is 13 residues. CDR1 is MNHEY, CDR2 SVGEGT, per germline. The CDR3 region is CASSPRGSGELFF. Written as DNA, the CDR3 is TGTGCCAGCAGTCCGCGGGGCTCCGGGGAGCTGTTTTTT.

The chain couples TRBV4-3 to TRBJ1-1; 7 bases map to TRBD1. Germline V gives CDR1 LGHNA, CDR2 YSLEER. The CDR3 is 16 amino acids. The V and J ends lost 0 bases and 1 base, in that order; junction bases with no gene match: 5. CDR3 DNA: TGCGCCAGCAGCCAAGACAGGACAGGATCGAACACTGAAGCTTTCTTT. This gives the protein CASSQDRTGSNTEAFF.

J is TRBJ2-1 and V is TRBV29-1; the D gene is possibly TRBD1 (6 bases). Trimming pared 7 bases from V and 7 bases from J, leaving 11 bases between. Germline-derived CDR1 and CDR2 are SQVTM and ANQGSEA. This CDR3 comprises 11 residues. Written as DNA, the CDR3 is TGCAGCGGAGGGGGTTGGAATGAGCAGTTCTTC. Protein sequence: CSGGGWNEQFF.

V is TRBV27 and J is TRBJ1-5; 10 bases line up with TRBD1. Germline V lookup: CDR1 MNHEY, CDR2 SMNVEV (reference sequence). V lost 6 bases to trimming and J lost 7 bases; unmatched junction nucleotides: 6. The CDR3 has 14 amino acids. CDR3 sequence reads: CASRGGQGWQPQHF. DNA for the CDR3: TGTGCCAGCAGGGGGGGACAGGGGTGGCAGCCCCAGCATTTT.

The V gene is TRBV4-3, the J gene TRBJ2-1; no clear D. Germline CDR1 reads LGHNA; CDR2 reads YSLEER. The CDR3 is 14 residues long. V lost 3 bases and J lost 3, with 9 bases in between. CDR3 loop: CASSHGGVYNEQFF. The CDR3 DNA sequence: TGCGCCAGCAGCCATGGTGGAGTCTACAATGAGCAGTTCTTC.

The rearrangement joins TRBV10-3 to TRBJ2-1, with TRBD2 as a possible D gene (5 bases). The CDR3 has 13 residues. Germline CDR1 and CDR2: ENHRY and SYGVKD. V lost 8 bases, J lost 4 bases, and 12 bases lay in between. The CDR3 sequence is CAILRENYNEQFF. The CDR3 bases are TGTGCCATCCTAAGGGAGAATTACAATGAGCAGTTCTTC.

The rearrangement joins TRBV6-5 to TRBJ1-1, with 8 bases matching TRBD1. This CDR3 region has 15 residues. The germline V gene has CDR1 MNHEY and CDR2 SVGAGI. After removal of 0 bases from V and 4 bases from J, the junction contained 4 bases not matched to a gene. In nucleotides, the CDR3 is TGTGCCAGCAGTTACTCTACAGGGGGAGGCACTGAAGCTTTCTTT. Translating gives CASSYSTGGGTEAFF.

The chain carries TRBV5-6 and TRBJ1-5, with a tentative D call TRBD1 (5 bases). This CDR3 comprises 16 residues. Trimming shortened V by 0 bases and J by 1 base, and 11 bases separated the two germline ends. Germline CDR1 is SGHDT and CDR2 is YYEEEE. CDR3 DNA: TGTGCCAGCAGCTTGGCCGGGGGGATCAGCAATCAGCCCCAGCATTTT. Translating it yields CASSLAGGISNQPQHF.

The rearrangement joins TRBV4-2 to TRBJ1-1; 8 bases fit TRBD1. The J segment lost 0 bases and the V segment lost 6 bases, leaving 3 bases of the junction unmatched. This CDR3 has 14 amino acids. In germline, CDR1 is LGHNA, CDR2 YNFKEQ. The CDR3 nucleotides are TGTGCCAGCAGACTGACAGGGGTGAACACTGAAGCTTTCTTT. This translates into CASRLTGVNTEAFF.

The rearrangement links TRBV19 to TRBJ1-5, with D tentatively TRBD1 (5 bases). Germline V gives CDR1 LNHDA, CDR2 SQIVND (reference sequence). Deletions cut 7 bases from V and 5 bases from J, with 21 bases between. The CDR3 extends over 16 amino acids. CDR3 sequence (DNA): TGTGCCAGTACCCCCGGCAGGGCACGTTGGGATCAGCCCCAGCATTTT. It translates to CASTPGRARWDQPQHF.